Shown below are 8 T cell receptor beta chains from a single sample sequenced in a study of T cell clonality in common variable immunodeficiency. Sequencing used immunoSEQ multiplex PCR; TCRdb keeps in-frame clones, though not all of them. This sample shows approximately 50,000 clones and no singletons; approximately 0.84% rests with the ten largest. The specimen sequenced was peripheral blood mononuclear cells. Receptor source: a person between 18 and 70 years old in good health.

This clone was detected many times. The read terminates 3 residues before the CDR3 end, so the remaining end is supplied by the germline J gene. V gene TRBV5-6 combines with J gene TRBJ1-6; D gene ambiguous. With 5 bases removed from V and 0 bases from J, the gap between germline ends came to 9 bases. CDR3 length equals 15 residues. The germline V gene has CDR1 SGHDT and CDR2 YYEEEE. This chain's CDR3 is CASRRRSSYNSPLHF. The CDR3 bases that were read are TGTGCCAGCAGGCGGCGGAGCTCCTATAATTCACCC.

A remark on this clone: The read terminates 3 residues ahead of where the CDR3 ends, so the germline J gene completes it. J is TRBJ2-7 and V is TRBV6-1; TRBD1 matches at 9 bases. The ends lost 4 bases at V and 6 bases at J; junction bases unmatched: 10. Germline V gene sequence: CDR1 MNHNS, CDR2 SASEGT. The CDR3 totals 15 residues. CDR3 bases read: TGTGCCAGCAGTGGAAGTGGGACAGGGTCGAGCGAG. The encoded protein is CASSGSGTGSSE. The CDR3 in its entirety is CASSGSGTGSSEQYF.

This clone was observed at least ten times. The missing CDR3 end, 3 residues past where the read stops, is filled in from the germline J gene. The genes are TRBV5-1 and TRBJ2-7, with D tentatively TRBD1 (6 bases). The CDR3 sequence is 20 residues long. V lost 0 bases and J 0 bases, leaving 25 bases between the germline ends. Germline V gives CDR1 SGHRS, CDR2 YFSETQ. The CDR3 loop is CASSLDRRTDHRRSSYEQYF. The CDR3 bases that were read are TGCGCCAGCAGCTTGGACCGGCGGACAGACCATCGTAGGAGCTCCTACGAG.

This clone was found many times. From the germline J gene comes the end of the CDR3, since the read stops 3 residues before it. The rearrangement links TRBV20-1 to TRBJ2-3, with no clear D. CDR3 length equals 12 residues. Germline CDR1 reads DFQATT; CDR2 reads SNEGSKA (reference sequence). V gave up 4 bases and J gave up 7 bases, with 12 bases separating them. The DNA read from the CDR3 is TGCAGTGCTACACTCCCCCCGAATACG. Its translation: CSATLPPNT. The whole CDR3 region reads CSATLPPNTQYF.

There are many counts of this clone. Read coverage stops 3 residues before the CDR3 terminus; the germline J gene supplies the remainder. The V and J genes are TRBV7-2 and TRBJ2-3; D unresolved. Deletions cut 3 bases from V and 2 bases from J, with 9 bases between. The CDR3 totals 14 residues. Germline CDR1 and CDR2: SGHTA and FQGNSA. The CDR3 DNA, read in part, is TGTGCCAGCAGCTTGAGGTCCCTCACAGATACG. It yields the protein CASSLRSLTDT. The complete CDR3 protein is CASSLRSLTDTQYF.

This clone showed up just a few times. A much larger clone is a single base away; this may be a read error. The missing CDR3 end, 3 residues past where the read stops, is filled in from the germline J gene. V is TRBV6-2 or TRBV6-3 and J is TRBJ1-1; D gene unclear. Germline CDR1 reads MNHEY; CDR2 reads SVGEGT. The CDR3 totals 14 residues. The part of the CDR3 DNA that was read is TGTGTCAGCAGTTATGAGGGTATGAGCACTGAA. Translating gives CVSSYEGMSTE. The CDR3, in full, reads CVSSYEGMSTEAFF.

This clone was counted at least ten times. The read comes to an end 3 residues before the CDR3 does, leaving the germline J gene to fill in the end. This sequence joins TRBV5-1 and TRBJ2-1; TRBD2 aligns across 8 bases. The ends lost 0 bases at V and 4 bases at J; junction bases unmatched: 6. This CDR3 is 16 amino acids long. Per germline, CDR1 SGHRS and CDR2 YFSETQ. The sequenced CDR3 bases are TGCGCCAGCAGCTTGGGCGGGGGGCACCGGTACAATGAG. Amino acid sequence: CASSLGGGHRYNE. The full CDR3 protein is CASSLGGGHRYNEQFF.

This clone appeared many times. The CDR3 end falls 3 residues outside the read, so it is completed with the germline J gene. The V gene is TRBV5-1, the J gene TRBJ2-1; D not resolved. Germline loops: CDR1 SGHRS, CDR2 YFSETQ. The CDR3 is 12 residues long. V was clipped by 5 bases and J by 3 bases, with 6 bases between them. The CDR3 bases that were read are TGCGCCAGCAGTATCGGCTACAATGAG. It codes for CASSIGYNE. The complete CDR3 reads CASSIGYNEQFF.